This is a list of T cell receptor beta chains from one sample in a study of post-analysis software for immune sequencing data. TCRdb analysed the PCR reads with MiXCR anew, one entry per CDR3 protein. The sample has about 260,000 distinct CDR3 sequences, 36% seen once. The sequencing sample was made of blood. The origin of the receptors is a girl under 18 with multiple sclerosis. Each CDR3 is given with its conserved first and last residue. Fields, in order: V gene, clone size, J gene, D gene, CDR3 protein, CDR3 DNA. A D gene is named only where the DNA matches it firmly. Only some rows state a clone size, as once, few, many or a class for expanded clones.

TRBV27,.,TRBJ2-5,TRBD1,CASSWTGAETQYF,TGTGCCAGCAGTTGGACAGGGGCTGAGACCCAGTACTTC
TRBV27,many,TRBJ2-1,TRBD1,CASSLGQGAVFF,TGTGCCAGCAGTTTAGGACAGGGGGCCGTGTTCTTC
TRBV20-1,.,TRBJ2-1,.,CSARVRGSYNEQFF,TGCAGTGCTAGAGTCAGGGGATCCTACAATGAGCAGTTCTTC
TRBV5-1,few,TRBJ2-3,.,CASSLWGRKDTDTQYF,TGCGCCAGCAGCTTGTGGGGTCGGAAAGACACAGATACGCAGTATTTT
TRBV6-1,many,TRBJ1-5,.,CASSEGSVSNQPQHF,TGTGCCAGCAGTGAGGGTTCGGTTAGCAATCAGCCCCAGCATTTT
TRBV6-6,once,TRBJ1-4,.,CASNLDSRRATNEKLFF,TGTGCCAGTAACTTGGACAGCCGAAGAGCAACTAATGAAAAACTGTTTTTT
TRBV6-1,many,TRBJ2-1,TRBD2,CASSAVRTSINYNEQFF,TGTGCCAGCAGTGCTGTTAGGACTAGCATAAACTACAATGAGCAGTTCTTC
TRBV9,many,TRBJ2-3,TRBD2,CASSVVAGRTDTQYF,TGTGCCAGCAGCGTGGTAGCGGGGAGAACAGATACGCAGTATTTT
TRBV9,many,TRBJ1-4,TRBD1,CASSVATGRGEKLFF,TGTGCCAGCAGCGTAGCGACAGGGAGAGGTGAAAAACTGTTTTTT
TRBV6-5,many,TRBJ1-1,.,CASSYSSWSRTEAFF,TGTGCCAGCAGTTACTCGTCTTGGAGTAGGACTGAAGCTTTCTTT
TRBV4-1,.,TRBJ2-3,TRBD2,CVSSQRTGLNTDTQYF,TGCGTCAGCAGCCAACGAACGGGACTAAACACAGATACGCAGTATTTT
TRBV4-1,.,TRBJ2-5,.,CASSLGTAGPGETQYF,TGCGCCAGCAGCCTAGGCACAGCGGGTCCCGGGGAGACCCAGTACTTC
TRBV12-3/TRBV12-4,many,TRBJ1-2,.,CASSTGAGYTF,TGTGCCAGCAGTACGGGGGCTGGCTACACCTTC
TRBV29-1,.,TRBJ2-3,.,CSVEAVTDTQYF,TGCAGCGTGGAGGCAGTCACAGATACGCAGTATTTT
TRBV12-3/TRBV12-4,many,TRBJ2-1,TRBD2,CASSFLAGPTYNEQFF,TGTGCCAGCAGTTTTCTAGCGGGGCCGACCTACAATGAGCAGTTCTTC
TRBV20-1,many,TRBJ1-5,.,CSAKDLSGTPHSNQPQHF,TGCAGTGCTAAAGACCTCTCAGGGACTCCTCATAGCAATCAGCCCCAGCATTTT
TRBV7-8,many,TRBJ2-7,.,CASSSLSEYEQYF,TGTGCCAGCAGCTCCCTGTCGGAGTACGAGCAGTACTTC
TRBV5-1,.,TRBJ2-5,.,CASSRDLQETQYF,TGCGCCAGCAGCCGAGACTTACAAGAGACCCAGTACTTC
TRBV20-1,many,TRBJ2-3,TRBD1,CSAAYRGPLATDTQYF,TGCAGTGCAGCGTACAGGGGGCCCTTAGCGACAGATACGCAGTATTTT
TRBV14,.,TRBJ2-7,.,CASSQDWAKVYEQYF,TGTGCCAGCAGCCAAGATTGGGCTAAGGTTTACGAGCAGTACTTC
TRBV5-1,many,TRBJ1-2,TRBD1,CASSIGQGSYTF,TGCGCCAGCAGCATCGGACAGGGTAGCTACACCTTC
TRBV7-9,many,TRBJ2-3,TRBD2,CASSPRGGYTQYF,TGTGCCAGCAGCCCCCGCGGGGGGTATACGCAGTATTTT
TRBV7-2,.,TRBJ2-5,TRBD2,CASSLVGGFSETQYF,TGTGCCAGCAGCTTAGTCGGGGGGTTCTCGGAGACCCAGTACTTC
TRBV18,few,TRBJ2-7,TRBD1,CASSLGGQSCEQYF,TGTGCCAGCTCACTAGGGGGACAGTCCTGCGAGCAGTACTTC